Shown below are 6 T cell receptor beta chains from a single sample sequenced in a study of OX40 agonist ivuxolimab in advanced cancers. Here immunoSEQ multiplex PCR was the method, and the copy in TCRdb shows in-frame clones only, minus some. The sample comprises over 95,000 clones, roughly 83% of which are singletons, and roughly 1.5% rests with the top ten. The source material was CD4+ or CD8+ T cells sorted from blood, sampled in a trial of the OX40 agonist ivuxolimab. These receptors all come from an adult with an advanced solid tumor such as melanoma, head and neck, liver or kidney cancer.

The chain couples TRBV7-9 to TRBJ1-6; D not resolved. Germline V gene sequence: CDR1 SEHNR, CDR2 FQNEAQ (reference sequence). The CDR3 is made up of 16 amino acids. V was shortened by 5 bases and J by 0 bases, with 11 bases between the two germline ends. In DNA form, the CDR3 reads TGTGCCAGCAGCCGGCGGGAAAGCTCCTATAATTCACCCCTCCACTTT. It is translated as CASSRRESSYNSPLHF.

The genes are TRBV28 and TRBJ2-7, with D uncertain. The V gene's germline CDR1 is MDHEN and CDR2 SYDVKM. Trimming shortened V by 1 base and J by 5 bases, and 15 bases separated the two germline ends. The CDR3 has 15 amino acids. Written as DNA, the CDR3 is TGTGCCAGCAGTTTATCGTGGCAGCAAGGGCACGAGCAGTACTTC. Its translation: CASSLSWQQGHEQYF.

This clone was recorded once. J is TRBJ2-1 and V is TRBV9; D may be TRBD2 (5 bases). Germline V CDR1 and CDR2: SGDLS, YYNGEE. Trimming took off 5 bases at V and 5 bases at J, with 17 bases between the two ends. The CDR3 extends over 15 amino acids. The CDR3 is CASRPGNYANNEQFF. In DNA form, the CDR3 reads TGTGCCAGCAGGCCGGGGAATTACGCTAACAATGAGCAGTTCTTC.

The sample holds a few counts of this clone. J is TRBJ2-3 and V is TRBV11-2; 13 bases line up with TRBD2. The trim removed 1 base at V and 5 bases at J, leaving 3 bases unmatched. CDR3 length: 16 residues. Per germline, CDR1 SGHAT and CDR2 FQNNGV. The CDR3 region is CASSLVGTSGIDTQYF. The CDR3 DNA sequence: TGTGCCAGCAGCTTAGTCGGGACTAGCGGGATAGATACGCAGTATTTT.

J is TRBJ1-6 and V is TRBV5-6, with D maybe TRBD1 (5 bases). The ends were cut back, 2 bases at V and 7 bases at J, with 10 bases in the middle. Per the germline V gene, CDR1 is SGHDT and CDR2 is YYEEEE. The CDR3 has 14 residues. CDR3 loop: CASSFGTENSPLHF. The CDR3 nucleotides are TGTGCCAGCAGCTTTGGGACGGAGAATTCACCCCTCCACTTT.

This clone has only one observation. The DNA of the CDR3 is TGTGCCAGCAGCTTAGTGGGAGGGCAAGAGACCCAGTACTTC. It is translated as CASSLVGGQETQYF. The chain recombines TRBV7-2 with TRBJ2-5, with TRBD2 matching over 7 bases. J was trimmed by 2 bases and V by 1 base; bases with no gene match: 1. The CDR3 is 14 amino acids. CDR1 and CDR2 from the germline V gene are SGHTA and FQGNSA. The full variable domain, rest sourced from reference TRBV7-2 and TRBJ2-5, is GAGVSQSPSNKVTEKGKDVELRCDPISGHTALYWYRQSLGQGLEFLIYFQGNSAPDKSGLPSDRFSAERTGGSVSTLTIQRTQQEDSAVYLCASSLVGGQETQYFGPGTRLLVL.